The clone carrying this T cell receptor beta chain was counted between two and nine times. Its cognate antigen is unknown. The record originates from a study of vaccination and CD4 T cells after COVID-19. Regarding treatment: roughly 10-day PBMC culture with coronavirus spike peptide pools or control peptides (ViraFEST assay). CDR1 MNHEY and CDR2 SMNVEV come from the germline V gene (reference sequence). This CDR3 contains 14 residues. V was cut by 7 bases and J by 4 bases, with 13 bases left in between. With the Oncomine TCR Beta short-read assay, DNA from cultured CD4+ T cells was sequenced. TCRdb reanalysed the PCR reads using MiXCR and keeps one entry per CDR3 protein. Here the sample spans approximately 13,000 distinct CDR3 sequences, approximately 40% being singletons.

The material sequenced was CD4+ T cells from blood, cultured in vitro. The origin of this receptor is a human donor who had recovered from COVID-19. This chain links TRBV27 with TRBJ2-2, with D tentatively TRBD2 (6 bases). The CDR3 nucleotides are TGTGCCAGCACCTGGAGGGCCACCACCGGGGAGCTGTTTTTT. Protein: CASTWRATTGELFF.